These 7 T cell receptor beta chains came from one sample sequenced in a study of cytomegalovirus exposure and HLA in healthy donors. PCR primers comprised 60 Vbeta and 13 Jbeta primers. Profiling relied on immunoSEQ multiplex PCR, and the TCRdb table lists in-frame clones only, not all of them. The sample has about 120,000 clones, roughly 9.9% seen once. The sample comprised PBMCs. The receptors originated from a man in his thirties or forties in good health and CMV-seronegative.

This clone was seen more than once but under ten times. The chain joins TRBV6-5 to TRBJ2-2; D uncertain. CDR3 length: 11 amino acids. Germline CDR1 MNHEY, CDR2 SVGAGI. V lost 3 bases to trimming and J lost 7 bases, with 3 bases between them. Here the CDR3 reads CASSYNGELFF. In DNA form, the CDR3 reads TGTGCCAGCAGTTATAACGGGGAGCTGTTTTTT.

This chain uses TRBV5-1 with TRBJ2-1, with TRBD2 matching 10 bases. Germline V gives CDR1 SGHRS, CDR2 YFSETQ. This CDR3 spans 16 amino acids. The J segment lost 8 bases and the V segment lost 4 bases, leaving 12 bases of the junction unmatched. The CDR3 DNA is TGCGCCAGCAGCGCGCTCCAGCGGGGGGGCCCGGATGAGCAGTTCTTC. It specifies CASSALQRGGPDEQFF.

V usage is TRBV7-9 and J usage is TRBJ1-2; tentatively, D is TRBD1 (6 bases). Germline CDR1 is SEHNR and CDR2 is FQNEAQ (reference sequence). Trimming stripped 3 bases from V and 4 bases from J, with 9 bases between. This CDR3 is 13 amino acids long. CDR3 DNA sequence: TGTGCCAGCAGCTTGGGGACAACCTATGGCTACACCTTC. This gives the protein CASSLGTTYGYTF.

The CDR3 DNA is TGTGCCAGCAGCGTAGCAGCGGGTAGCTACAATGAGCAGTTCTTC. This gives the protein CASSVAAGSYNEQFF. V is TRBV9 and J is TRBJ2-1; D perhaps matches TRBD2 (6 bases). The V end lost 0 bases, the J end lost 3 bases, and 10 bases lay between the germline ends. Per the germline V gene, CDR1 is SGDLS and CDR2 is YYNGEE. CDR3 length: 15 residues.

The chain has TRBV6-6 and TRBJ1-6; weak D call: TRBD1 (6 bases). V shed 8 bases and J shed 9 bases, with 11 bases lying between them. Germline V gene data show CDR1 as MNHNY and CDR2 as SVGAGI (reference sequence). CDR3 length: 12 amino acids. CDR3 sequence: CASGLGGSPLHF. Written as DNA, the CDR3 is TGTGCCAGCGGACTAGGGGGTTCACCCCTCCACTTT.

This chain connects TRBV6-1 to TRBJ1-5; TRBD1 agrees at 7 bases. This CDR3 is 15 amino acids long. Germline lookup yields CDR1 MNHNS and CDR2 SASEGT. The J segment lost 0 bases and the V segment lost 7 bases, leaving 6 bases of the junction unmatched. CDR3 amino acids: CASKGAQNSNQPQHF. The CDR3 bases are TGTGCCAGCAAGGGGGCACAGAATAGCAATCAGCCCCAGCATTTT.

The chain couples TRBV5-1 to TRBJ1-1; D gene uncertain. The CDR3 consists of 14 residues. Germline CDR1 SGHRS, CDR2 YFSETQ. The germline V and J ends were trimmed by 0 bases and 0 bases, with 6 bases remaining between them. This CDR3 is CASSLGGLNTEAFF. Written as DNA, the CDR3 is TGCGCCAGCAGCTTGGGTGGGCTGAACACTGAAGCTTTCTTT.